The 29 T cell receptor beta chains listed next were all sequenced from one sample in a study of T cell changes during pregnancy in multiple sclerosis. Repertoires were generated with immunoSEQ multiplex PCR, while TCRdb's copy carries only in-frame clones and drops some. The sample records about 89,000 clones, about 90% being singletons. The sample consisted of peripheral blood, taken after pregnancy. The source is a female donor in good health, enrolled as a control in a pregnancy study.

The CDR3 coding sequence is TGTGCCAGCAGTGACTCGGAGACTAGCGATGAGCAGTTCTTC. Translation: CASSDSETSDEQFF. The chain recombines TRBV6-4 with TRBJ2-1; 8 nucleotides agree with TRBD2. Trimming cost V 0 bases and J 8 bases; bases outside gene matches: 3. The CDR3 consists of 14 residues. Germline V CDR1 and CDR2: MRHNA, SNTAGT.

The chain uses TRBV28 and TRBJ1-5; perhaps TRBD1 as D (6 bases). The germline gives CDR1 MDHEN, CDR2 SYDVKM. The CDR3 length is 13 residues. The V and J ends lost 5 bases and 9 bases respectively, with 14 bases between them. CDR3 coding DNA: TGTGCCAGCAGTACTCGAGGGGGTCTGCCCCAGCATTTT. This sequence encodes CASSTRGGLPQHF. Using reference TRBV28 and TRBJ1-5 for the parts outside the CDR3, the full variable domain is DVKVTQSSRYLVKRTGEKVFLECVQDMDHENMFWYRQDPGLGLRLIYFSYDVKMKEKGDIPEGYSVSREKKERFSLILESASTNQTSMYLCASSTRGGLPQHFGDGTRLSIL.

This clone was seen a handful of times. The CDR3 reads CASSIRDNNQPQHF. Here the CDR3 DNA reads TGTGCCAGTAGTATTAGGGACAACAATCAGCCCCAGCATTTT. V and J are TRBV19 and TRBJ1-5, with D possibly TRBD1 on 6 matching bases. CDR3 size: 14 residues. Germline CDR1 and CDR2: LNHDA and SQIVND (reference sequence). With 3 bases removed from V and 3 bases from J, the gap between germline ends came to 9 bases.

This chain joins TRBV7-2 and TRBJ2-7, with TRBD2 matching over 9 bases. The length of the CDR3 is 14 residues. J gave up 3 bases and V 3 bases, and 3 bases lay outside the gene matches. CDR1 is SGHTA and CDR2 is FQGNSA in the germline V gene. Written as DNA, the CDR3 is TGTGCCAGCAGCTTTTCGACTAGCGGCTACGAGCAGTACTTC. Translating it yields CASSFSTSGYEQYF.

The rearrangement uses TRBV19 and TRBJ2-7, with no clear D. The ends were cut back, 3 bases at V and 1 base at J, with 10 bases in the middle. The CDR3 is 14 residues long. Germline V gene data show CDR1 as LNHDA and CDR2 as SQIVND (reference sequence). The CDR3 loop is CASSIFLGSYEQYF. DNA for the CDR3: TGTGCCAGTAGTATTTTCCTAGGATCCTACGAGCAGTACTTC.

This sequence joins TRBV28 and TRBJ2-3; D perhaps matches TRBD1 (6 bases). There are 12 residues in the CDR3. The germline V gene encodes CDR1 MDHEN and CDR2 SYDVKM. V lost 5 bases and J lost 12, with 15 bases in between. The CDR3 is CASSKGVAFQYF. In DNA, the CDR3 is TGTGCCAGCAGTAAGGGGGTAGCATTCCAGTATTTT.

The genes are TRBV2 and TRBJ2-6; D possibly corresponds to TRBD2 (5 bases). CDR3 length equals 17 residues. Trimming cost V 4 bases and J 0 bases, with 13 bases left between them. Germline V lookup: CDR1 SNHLY, CDR2 FYNNEI. The CDR3 DNA follows: TGTGCCAGCAGTGTCGGGGTGGGGAACTCTGGGGCCAACGTCCTGACTTTC. It yields the protein CASSVGVGNSGANVLTF.

Of note for this clone: In the same sample, other DNA sequences code for this CDR3. This sequence joins TRBV7-6 and TRBJ2-2, with TRBD1 matching over 10 bases. CDR1 SGHVS and CDR2 FNYEAQ come from the germline V gene. Trimming removed 4 bases from V and 5 bases from J; junction bases left unmatched: 4. The CDR3 sequence is 15 residues long. Written as DNA, the CDR3 is TGTGCCAGCAGCTCCAGGACAGGGGGTACCGGGGAGCTGTTTTTT. Translating it yields CASSSRTGGTGELFF.

V and J are TRBV29-1 and TRBJ2-1; possible D gene TRBD2, 6 bases. The CDR3 runs to 15 residues. Trimming cost V 7 bases and J 0 bases, with 16 bases left between them. Germline loops: CDR1 SQVTM, CDR2 ANQGSEA. CDR3 protein: CSAASGTASYNEQFF. The CDR3 nucleotides are TGCAGCGCCGCATCCGGGACTGCCTCCTACAATGAGCAGTTCTTC.

The V call is TRBV5-5, the J call TRBJ1-3; unclear D gene. From germline, CDR1 is SGHKS and CDR2 YYEKEE (reference sequence). This CDR3 is built from 16 residues. V shed 0 bases and J shed 8 bases, with 18 bases lying between them. The CDR3 DNA reads TGTGCCAGCAGCTTGGTACCCAGGTTTTGGTCCGACACCATATATTTT. Protein: CASSLVPRFWSDTIYF. The full variable domain, in which reference TRBV5-5 and TRBJ1-3 provide the parts outside the CDR3, is DAGVTQSPTHLIKTRGQQVTLRCSPISGHKSVSWYQQVLGQGPQFIFQYYEKEERGRGNFPDRFSARQFPNYSSELNVNALLLGDSALYLCASSLVPRFWSDTIYFGEGSWLTVV.

CDR3 region: CASLELNRETQYF. The CDR3 DNA reads TGTGCCAGCCTTGAGCTGAACAGAGAGACCCAGTACTTC. V and J are TRBV6-5 and TRBJ2-5; D gene uncertain. The CDR3 has 13 amino acids. Between the trimmed V and J ends, which lost 8 bases and 4 bases, there was a span of 14 bases. Germline V lookup: CDR1 MNHEY, CDR2 SVGAGI.

The CDR3 here is CASSLAGTGGYEQYF. The CDR3, as DNA: TGTGCCAGCAGCTTGGCCGGGACAGGCGGCTACGAGCAGTACTTC. The rearrangement joins TRBV5-4 to TRBJ2-7; 8 nucleotides align to TRBD1. Germline-derived CDR1 and CDR2 are SGHNT and YYREEE (reference sequence). The CDR3 runs to 15 residues. V lost 0 bases, J lost 3 bases, and 5 bases stayed unmatched. Variable domain in full (rest from reference TRBV5-4 and TRBJ2-7): ETGVTQSPTHLIKTRGQQVTLRCSSQSGHNTVSWYQQALGQGPQFIFQYYREEENGRGNFPPRFSGLQFPNYSSELNVNALELDDSALYLCASSLAGTGGYEQYFGPGTRLTVT.

The chain combines TRBV19 with TRBJ1-2; weak D call: TRBD1 (6 bases). Germline V gives CDR1 LNHDA, CDR2 SQIVND (reference sequence). This CDR3 is 14 amino acids long. The V end lost 0 bases, the J end lost 7 bases, and 12 bases lay between the germline ends. The CDR3 region has the DNA TGTGCCAGTAGTATAGATCGGGGGGCGAGTGGCTACACCTTC. This sequence encodes CASSIDRGASGYTF. Using reference TRBV19 and TRBJ1-2 for the parts outside the CDR3, the full variable domain is DGGITQSPKYLFRKEGQNVTLSCEQNLNHDAMYWYRQDPGQGLRLIYYSQIVNDFQKGDIAEGYSVSREKKESFPLTVTSAQKNPTAFYLCASSIDRGASGYTFGSGTRLTVV.

The chain couples TRBV5-1 to TRBJ1-4; TRBD1 matches at 9 bases. Losses at the gene ends were 4 bases for V and 6 bases for J; bases not matched to a gene: 7. Looked up from germline, CDR1 is SGHRS and CDR2 is YFSETQ. The CDR3 contains 15 residues. The CDR3 reads CASSPGQGRYEKLFF. The CDR3 coding sequence is TGCGCCAGCAGCCCAGGACAGGGGCGGTATGAAAAACTGTTTTTT.

This clone appeared a single time. V is TRBV7-2 and J is TRBJ2-3, with D possibly being TRBD2 (6 bases). This CDR3 is built from 15 residues. V was clipped by 1 base and J by 10 bases, with 18 bases between them. Germline V gene sequence: CDR1 SGHTA, CDR2 FQGNSA. DNA for the CDR3: TGTGCCAGCAGCTTAGTTGCGGCGGGAAAATCTGCGCAGTATTTT. Translated: CASSLVAAGKSAQYF.

This chain uses TRBV9 with TRBJ2-7, with TRBD2 identical over 12 bases. The CDR3 is 14 amino acids. The V gene's germline CDR1 is SGDLS and CDR2 YYNGEE. With 4 bases clipped from V and 1 base from J, the junction kept 0 bases outside the gene matches. The CDR3 loop is CASSLAGGSYEQYF. The CDR3 DNA reads as TGTGCCAGCAGCCTAGCGGGAGGGTCCTACGAGCAGTACTTC. Supplemented by reference TRBV9 and TRBJ2-7, the full variable domain reads DSGVTQTPKHLITATGQRVTLRCSPRSGDLSVYWYQQSLDQGLQFLIQYYNGEERAKGNILERFSAQQFPDLHSELNLSSLELGDSALYFCASSLAGGSYEQYFGPGTRLTVT.

The chain combines TRBV4-1 with TRBJ1-2; maybe TRBD1 (5 bases). The germline gives CDR1 MGHRA, CDR2 YSYEKL. V gave up 1 base and J gave up 7 bases, with 25 bases separating them. The CDR3 is 18 amino acids. The CDR3 DNA follows: TGCGCCAGCAGCCAAGCCCCGGCAGGGTTAATATCTGCAGTTGGCTACACCTTC. Amino acids: CASSQAPAGLISAVGYTF.

The chain uses TRBV6-5 and TRBJ1-1, with D possibly being TRBD1 (5 bases). The CDR3 runs to 15 residues. Trimming took off 6 bases at V and 4 bases at J, with 18 bases between the two ends. The germline CDR1 and CDR2 sequences are MNHEY and SVGAGI. The CDR3 reads CASRPLTGIGTEAFF. The CDR3 region has the DNA TGTGCCAGCAGGCCTCTTACAGGAATTGGCACTGAAGCTTTCTTT.

J is TRBJ2-1 and V is TRBV7-3; D is perhaps TRBD2 (5 bases). The CDR3 contains 15 residues. With 5 bases removed from V and 7 bases from J, the gap between germline ends came to 18 bases. Germline CDR1 and CDR2: SGHTA and FQGTGA. In DNA form, the CDR3 reads TGTGCCAGCAGCCCCTCCAGCGGCGACCGGAATGAGCAGTTCTTC. Amino acid sequence: CASSPSSGDRNEQFF.

The J gene is TRBJ1-2, the V gene TRBV6-1, with 7 bases aligning to TRBD1. J gave up 4 bases and V 6 bases, and 8 bases lay outside the gene matches. CDR3 length equals 14 residues. Per the germline V gene, CDR1 is MNHNS and CDR2 is SASEGT. Written as DNA, the CDR3 is TGTGCCAGCAGGGGGACAGACTTTGGCTATGGCTACACCTTC. Its protein is CASRGTDFGYGYTF.

The gene calls are TRBV5-1 and TRBJ2-1; TRBD1 agrees at 7 bases. CDR1 and CDR2 (germline): SGHRS, YFSETQ. The CDR3 consists of 15 residues. V gave up 2 bases and J gave up 4 bases; unmatched junction bases: 6. For the CDR3, the DNA is TGCGCCAGCAGCTTTGCCGGGACAGAATACAATGAGCAGTTCTTC. Protein sequence: CASSFAGTEYNEQFF.

The chain combines TRBV6-6 with TRBJ2-1, with no clear D. The germline CDR1 and CDR2 sequences are MNHNY and SVGAGI (reference sequence). CDR3 size: 14 residues. Trimming removed 7 bases at V and 5 bases at J, with 15 bases between. DNA of the CDR3: TGTGCCAGCACCATCCCCCACACACACAATGAGCAGTTCTTC. Encoded protein: CASTIPHTHNEQFF.

The chain is built from TRBV28 and TRBJ2-7; TRBD1 is a possible D gene (7 bases). In germline, CDR1 is MDHEN, CDR2 SYDVKM. The V and J ends lost 8 bases and 7 bases respectively, with 36 bases between them. The CDR3 totals 19 residues. The DNA of the CDR3 is TGTGCCAGCGTTCTAGAGGTGGGGGGCTCACAGGGGTTACGAGCGGAGCAGTACTTC. As protein: CASVLEVGGSQGLRAEQYF.

The V gene is TRBV6-5, the J gene TRBJ2-1, with TRBD1 matching 7 bases. Looked up from germline, CDR1 is MNHEY and CDR2 is SVGAGI. The CDR3 is 15 residues long. The V and J ends lost 6 bases and 4 bases, in that order; junction bases with no gene match: 9. CDR3 amino acids: CASRKGQTHYNEQFF. The CDR3 DNA reads TGTGCCAGCAGAAAGGGACAGACCCATTACAATGAGCAGTTCTTC.

The rearrangement links TRBV27 to TRBJ2-7, with D possibly being TRBD1 (6 bases). This CDR3 region has 13 residues. Germline V gives CDR1 MNHEY, CDR2 SMNVEV (reference sequence). With 5 bases removed from V and 7 bases from J, the gap between germline ends came to 15 bases. CDR3: CASSRSGTPEQYF. The DNA for the CDR3 is TGTGCCAGCAGTCGATCCGGGACACCTGAGCAGTACTTC.

This clone was seen a handful of times. The chain combines TRBV5-4 with TRBJ1-1; D is unresolved. Trimming took 5 bases from V and 1 from J, leaving 9 bases between them. This CDR3 is 13 amino acids long. Germline V lookup: CDR1 SGHNT, CDR2 YYREEE (reference sequence). DNA for the CDR3: TGTGCCAGCAGGGTCCCAGGGAACACTGAAGCTTTCTTT. Protein: CASRVPGNTEAFF. Looking up the rest from reference TRBV5-4 and TRBJ1-1 gives the full variable domain: ETGVTQSPTHLIKTRGQQVTLRCSSQSGHNTVSWYQQALGQGPQFIFQYYREEENGRGNFPPRFSGLQFPNYSSELNVNALELDDSALYLCASRVPGNTEAFFGQGTRLTVV.

This chain links TRBV6-5 with TRBJ2-5, with 7 bases aligning to TRBD1. V shed 2 bases and J 5 bases; nucleotides not matched to a gene: 8. This CDR3 has 15 residues. The germline V gene has CDR1 MNHEY and CDR2 SVGAGI. CDR3 in amino acids: CASSYVGQSQETQYF. The CDR3 nucleotides are TGTGCCAGCAGTTACGTGGGACAGTCCCAGGAGACCCAGTACTTC.

This chain links TRBV9 with TRBJ2-7, with a weak D call TRBD1 (6 bases). This CDR3 is 15 amino acids long. In germline, CDR1 is SGDLS, CDR2 YYNGEE. V lost 0 bases to trimming and J lost 4 bases, with 14 bases between them. The DNA for the CDR3 is TGTGCCAGCAGCGTAGGTCAGGGGCTGGGTTACGAGCAGTACTTC. Protein product: CASSVGQGLGYEQYF. The complete variable domain, with remaining parts taken from reference TRBV9 and TRBJ2-7, reads DSGVTQTPKHLITATGQRVTLRCSPRSGDLSVYWYQQSLDQGLQFLIQYYNGEERAKGNILERFSAQQFPDLHSELNLSSLELGDSALYFCASSVGQGLGYEQYFGPGTRLTVT.

This sequence joins TRBV6-5 and TRBJ1-2; D is possibly TRBD1 (6 bases). The V and J ends lost 0 bases and 4 bases respectively, with 9 bases between them. CDR3 size: 14 residues. The germline CDR1 and CDR2 sequences are MNHEY and SVGAGI. In DNA, the CDR3 is TGTGCCAGCAGTTACTCACAGGGTTCCTATGGCTACACCTTC. Translation: CASSYSQGSYGYTF.